This T cell receptor beta chain was obtained from a study of blood T cell repertoires in COVID-19. Study-level background: The cDNA or gDNA used as material had been derived from T cells, B-cell-depleted T cells, or PBMCs.

Original data processing: Reference gene primer amplification gave estimated nucleated cell counts. Profiled with immunoSEQ multiplex PCR; TCRdb holds only in-frame clones, not every one. The DNA was the basis for D and trimming; V, J and clone size are from that table. The profile shows some 240,000 clones, around 86% of them singletons. Trimming shortened V by 4 bases and J by 0 bases, and 12 bases separated the two germline ends. CDR1 and CDR2 (germline): LNHDA, SQIVND (reference sequence). This CDR3 spans 15 amino acids. Study members were between about 18 and 100 years old and lived in 20 to 25 US regions. Assignment of participants to cohorts was predicated upon participant-reported clinical history.

V is TRBV19 and J is TRBJ1-1; D possibly corresponds to TRBD1 (6 bases). The sequenced sample was PBMCs or T cells enriched from blood (not recorded which). The TCR originated in a middle-aged woman with acute COVID-19. The CDR3: CASSRAEGVNTEAFF. The CDR3 nucleotides read TGTGCCAGTAGTAGGGCCGAGGGGGTGAACACTGAAGCTTTCTTT. The variable domain in full, with the rest retrieved from reference TRBV19 and TRBJ1-1, is DGGITQSPKYLFRKEGQNVTLSCEQNLNHDAMYWYRQDPGQGLRLIYYSQIVNDFQKGDIAEGYSVSREKKESFPLTVTSAQKNPTAFYLCASSRAEGVNTEAFFGQGTRLTVV.